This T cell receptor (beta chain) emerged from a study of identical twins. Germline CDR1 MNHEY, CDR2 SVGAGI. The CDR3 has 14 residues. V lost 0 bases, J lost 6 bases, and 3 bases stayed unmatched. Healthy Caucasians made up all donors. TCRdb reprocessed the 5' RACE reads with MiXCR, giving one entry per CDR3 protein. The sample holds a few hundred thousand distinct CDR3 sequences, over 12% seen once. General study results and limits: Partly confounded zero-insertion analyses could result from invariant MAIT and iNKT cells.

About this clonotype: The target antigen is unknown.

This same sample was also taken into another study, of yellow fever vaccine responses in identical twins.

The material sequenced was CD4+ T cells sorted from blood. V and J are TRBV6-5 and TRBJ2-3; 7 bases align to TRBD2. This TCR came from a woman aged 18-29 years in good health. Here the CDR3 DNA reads TGTGCCAGCAGTTACTCGGAACTAGCGGATACGCAGTATTTT. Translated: CASSYSELADTQYF.